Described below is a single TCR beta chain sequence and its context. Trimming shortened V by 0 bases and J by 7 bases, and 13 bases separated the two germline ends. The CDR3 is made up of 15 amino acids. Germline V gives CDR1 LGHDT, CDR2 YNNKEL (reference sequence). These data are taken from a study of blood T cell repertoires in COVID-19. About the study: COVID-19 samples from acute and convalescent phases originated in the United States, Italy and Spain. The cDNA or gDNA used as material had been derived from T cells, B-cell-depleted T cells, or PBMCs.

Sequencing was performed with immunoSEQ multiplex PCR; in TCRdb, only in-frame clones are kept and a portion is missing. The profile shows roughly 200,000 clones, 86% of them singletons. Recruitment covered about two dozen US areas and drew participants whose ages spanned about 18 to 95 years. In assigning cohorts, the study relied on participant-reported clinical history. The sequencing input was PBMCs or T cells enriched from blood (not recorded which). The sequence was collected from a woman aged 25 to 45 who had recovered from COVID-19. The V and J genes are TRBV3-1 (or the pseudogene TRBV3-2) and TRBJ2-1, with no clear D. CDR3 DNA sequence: TGTGCCAGCAGCCAAGATCGCGGAGTTAGGAATGAGCAGTTCTTC. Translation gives CASSQDRGVRNEQFF.